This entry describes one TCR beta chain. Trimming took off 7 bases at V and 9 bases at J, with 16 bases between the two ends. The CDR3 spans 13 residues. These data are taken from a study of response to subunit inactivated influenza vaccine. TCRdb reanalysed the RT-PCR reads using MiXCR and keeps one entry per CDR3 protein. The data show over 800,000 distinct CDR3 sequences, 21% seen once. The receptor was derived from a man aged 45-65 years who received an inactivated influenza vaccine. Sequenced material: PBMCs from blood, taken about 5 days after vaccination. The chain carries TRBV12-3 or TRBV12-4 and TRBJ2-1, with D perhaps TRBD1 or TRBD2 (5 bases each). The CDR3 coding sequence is TGTGCCAGCACAGCCAGGGAAGGAGGTGAGCAGTTCTTC. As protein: CASTAREGGEQFF.